This T cell receptor beta chain was retrieved from a study of T-cell reconstitution after alpha-beta-depleted transplantation in children. This CDR3 is built from 20 residues. The ends lost 4 bases at V and 4 bases at J; junction bases unmatched: 17. From germline, CDR1 is KGHDR and CDR2 SFDVKD. Unique molecular identifiers were used to barcode this TCRbeta library. Each CDR3 protein is one row after TCRdb ran MiXCR on the PCR reads. In the table there are fewer than 550,000 distinct CDR3 sequences, 10% to 12% of which are singletons. This chain connects TRBV24-1 to TRBJ2-7, with TRBD2 identical over 14 bases. This specimen was PBMCs, mostly from graft donor cells, taken 180 days after TCRalphabeta/CD19-depleted stem cell transplant. This clonotype was obtained from a female patient aged 2-10 years who had a stem cell transplant for aplastic anemia, so the T cells may come from the graft donor. This CDR3 reads CATSDLNGTSGSDGLYEQYV. CDR3 bases: TGTGCCACCAGTGACTTGAATGGGACTAGCGGGAGCGACGGGTTATACGAGCAGTACGTC.